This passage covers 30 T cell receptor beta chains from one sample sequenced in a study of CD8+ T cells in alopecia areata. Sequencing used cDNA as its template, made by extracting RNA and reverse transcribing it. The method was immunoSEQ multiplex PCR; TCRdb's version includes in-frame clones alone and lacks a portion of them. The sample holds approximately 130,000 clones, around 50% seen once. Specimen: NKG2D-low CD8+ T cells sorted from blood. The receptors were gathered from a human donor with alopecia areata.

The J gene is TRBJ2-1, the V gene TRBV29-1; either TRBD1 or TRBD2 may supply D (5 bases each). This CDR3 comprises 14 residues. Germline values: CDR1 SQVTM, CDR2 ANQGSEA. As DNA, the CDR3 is TGCACCATTGAGGGGTCATCCGGATACAATGAGCAGTTCTTC. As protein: CTIEGSSGYNEQFF.

CDR3 sequence reads: CSVISICNEQFF. The CDR3 bases are TGCAGCGTCATTTCTATCTGCAATGAGCAGTTCTTC. This chain connects TRBV29-1 to TRBJ2-1, with no clear D. Trimming shortened V by 6 bases and J by 6 bases, and 12 bases separated the two germline ends. This CDR3 has 12 residues. Germline CDR1 SQVTM, CDR2 ANQGSEA.

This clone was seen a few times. In DNA form, the CDR3 reads TGTGCCAGCGGGAGGCCCCTCCACTTT. Protein: CASGRPLHF. The chain recombines TRBV27 with TRBJ1-6; D uncertain. V was trimmed by 8 bases and J by 13 bases, leaving 6 bases between them. CDR3 length: 9 residues. Germline V gene lookup returns CDR1 MNHEY and CDR2 SMNVEV (reference sequence).

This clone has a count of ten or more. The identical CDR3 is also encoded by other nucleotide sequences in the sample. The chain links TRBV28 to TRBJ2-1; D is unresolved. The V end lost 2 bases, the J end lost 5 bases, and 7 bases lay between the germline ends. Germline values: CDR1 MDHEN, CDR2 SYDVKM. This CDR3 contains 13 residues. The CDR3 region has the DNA TGTGCCAGCAGTTTACCCGGTAACAATGAGCAGTTCTTC. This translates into CASSLPGNNEQFF.

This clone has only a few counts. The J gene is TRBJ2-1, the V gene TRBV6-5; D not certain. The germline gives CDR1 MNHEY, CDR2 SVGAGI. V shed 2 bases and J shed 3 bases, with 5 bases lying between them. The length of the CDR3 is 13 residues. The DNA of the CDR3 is TGTGCCAGCAGTTACGGGGACTACAATGAGCAGTTCTTC. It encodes CASSYGDYNEQFF.

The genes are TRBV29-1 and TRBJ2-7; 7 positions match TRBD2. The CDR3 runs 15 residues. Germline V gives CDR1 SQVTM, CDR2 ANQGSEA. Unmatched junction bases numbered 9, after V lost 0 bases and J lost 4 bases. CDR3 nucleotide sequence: TGCAGCGTTGAAGATCCGGCGGGAGATCCGTACGAGCAGTACTTC. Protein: CSVEDPAGDPYEQYF.

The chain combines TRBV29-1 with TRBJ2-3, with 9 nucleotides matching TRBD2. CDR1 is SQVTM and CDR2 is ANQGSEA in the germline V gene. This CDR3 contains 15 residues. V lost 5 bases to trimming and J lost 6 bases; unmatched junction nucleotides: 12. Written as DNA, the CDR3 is TGCAGCGTTCGAGGAACAGCGGGAGGTGGCGATACGCAGTATTTT. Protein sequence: CSVRGTAGGGDTQYF.

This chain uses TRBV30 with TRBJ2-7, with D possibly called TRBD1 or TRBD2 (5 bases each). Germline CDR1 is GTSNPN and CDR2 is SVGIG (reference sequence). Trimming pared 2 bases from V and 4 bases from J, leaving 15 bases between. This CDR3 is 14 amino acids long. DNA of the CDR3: TGTGCCTGGAGTACCCTCACGGGGCAATACGAGCAGTACTTC. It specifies CAWSTLTGQYEQYF.

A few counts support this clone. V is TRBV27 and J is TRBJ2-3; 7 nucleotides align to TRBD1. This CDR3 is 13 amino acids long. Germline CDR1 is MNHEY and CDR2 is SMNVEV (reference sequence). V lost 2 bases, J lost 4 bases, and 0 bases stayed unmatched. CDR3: CASSLRGPDTQYF. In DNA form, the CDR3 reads TGTGCCAGCAGTTTAAGGGGGCCAGATACGCAGTATTTT.

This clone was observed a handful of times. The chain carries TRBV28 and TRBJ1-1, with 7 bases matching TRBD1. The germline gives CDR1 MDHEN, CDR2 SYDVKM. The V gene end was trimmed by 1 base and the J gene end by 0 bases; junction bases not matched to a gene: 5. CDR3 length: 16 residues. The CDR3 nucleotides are TGTGCCAGCAGTTTATCAACAGGGGCTATGAACACTGAAGCTTTCTTT. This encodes CASSLSTGAMNTEAFF.

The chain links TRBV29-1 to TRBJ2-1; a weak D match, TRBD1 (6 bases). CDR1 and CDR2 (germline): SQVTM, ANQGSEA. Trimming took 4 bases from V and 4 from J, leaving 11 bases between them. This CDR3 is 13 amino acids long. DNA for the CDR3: TGCAGCGTTGTGTGGACAGAGTACAATGAGCAGTTCTTC. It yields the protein CSVVWTEYNEQFF.

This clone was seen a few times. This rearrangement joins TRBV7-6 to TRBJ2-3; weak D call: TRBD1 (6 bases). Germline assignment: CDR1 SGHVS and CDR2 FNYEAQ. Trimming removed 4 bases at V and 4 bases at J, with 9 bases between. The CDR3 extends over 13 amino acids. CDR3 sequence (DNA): TGTGCCAGCAGCTGGGACATTGCAGATACGCAGTATTTT. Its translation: CASSWDIADTQYF. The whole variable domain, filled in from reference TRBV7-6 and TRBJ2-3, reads GAGVSQSPRYKVTKRGQDVALRCDPISGHVSLYWYRQALGQGPEFLTYFNYEAQQDKSGLPNDRFSAERPEGSISTLTIQRTEQRDSAMYRCASSWDIADTQYFGPGTRLTVL.

DNA of the CDR3: TGTGCCAGCAGTGACACCGGGGAGCTGTTTTTT. It encodes CASSDTGELFF. The chain recombines TRBV2 with TRBJ2-2; D unclear. The V gene's germline CDR1 is SNHLY and CDR2 FYNNEI. This CDR3 spans 11 amino acids. V was pared by 3 bases and J by 4 bases, with 0 bases between.

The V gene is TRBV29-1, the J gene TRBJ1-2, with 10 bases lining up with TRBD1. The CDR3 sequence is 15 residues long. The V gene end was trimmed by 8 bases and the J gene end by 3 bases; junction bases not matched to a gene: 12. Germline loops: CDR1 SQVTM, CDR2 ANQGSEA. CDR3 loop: CSIRDRGEVDYGYTF. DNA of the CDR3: TGCAGCATCCGGGACAGGGGTGAAGTCGACTATGGCTACACCTTC.

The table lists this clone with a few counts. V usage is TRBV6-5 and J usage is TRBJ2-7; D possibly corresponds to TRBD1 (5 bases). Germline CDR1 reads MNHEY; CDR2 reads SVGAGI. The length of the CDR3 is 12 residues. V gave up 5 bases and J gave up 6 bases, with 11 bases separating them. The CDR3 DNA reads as TGTGCCAGCAGTCTTAACCAGGGCGAGCAGTACTTC. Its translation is CASSLNQGEQYF.

This CDR3 is CSVVGEGEKLFF. In DNA form, the CDR3 reads TGCAGCGTTGTTGGGGAGGGTGAAAAACTGTTTTTT. The chain uses TRBV29-1 and TRBJ1-4; D is undetermined. This CDR3 spans 12 amino acids. The V end lost 4 bases, the J end lost 7 bases, and 10 bases lay between the germline ends. CDR1 is SQVTM, CDR2 ANQGSEA, per germline.

CDR3 residues: CATSTGGGQPQHF. The CDR3 region has the DNA TGTGCCACCTCAACAGGGGGCGGTCAGCCCCAGCATTTT. This chain connects TRBV15 to TRBJ1-5; 9 bases agree with TRBD1. Germline lookup yields CDR1 LNHNV and CDR2 YYDKDF (reference sequence). Trimming at V came to 8 bases and at J to 6 bases, leaving 5 bases not matched to a gene. This CDR3 is built from 13 residues.

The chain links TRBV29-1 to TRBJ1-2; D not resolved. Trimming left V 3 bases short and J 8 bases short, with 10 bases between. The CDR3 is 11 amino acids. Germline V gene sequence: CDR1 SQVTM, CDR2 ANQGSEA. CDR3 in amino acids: CSVDVPWGYTF. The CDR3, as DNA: TGCAGCGTTGATGTCCCCTGGGGCTACACCTTC.

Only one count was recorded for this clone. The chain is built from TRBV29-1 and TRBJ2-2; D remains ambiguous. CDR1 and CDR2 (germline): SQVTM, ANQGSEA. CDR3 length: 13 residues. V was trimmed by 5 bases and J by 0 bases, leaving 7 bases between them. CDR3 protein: CSVLYSNTGELFF. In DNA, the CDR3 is TGCAGCGTTCTCTATTCGAACACCGGGGAGCTGTTTTTT.

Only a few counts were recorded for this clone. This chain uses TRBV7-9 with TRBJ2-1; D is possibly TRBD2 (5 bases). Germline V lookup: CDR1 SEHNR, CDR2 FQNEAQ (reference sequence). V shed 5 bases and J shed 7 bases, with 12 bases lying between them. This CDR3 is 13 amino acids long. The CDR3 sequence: CASSPARGNEQFF. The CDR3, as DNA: TGTGCCAGCAGCCCAGCCCGGGGTAATGAGCAGTTCTTC.

The CDR3 here is CAITDSLSYEQYF. DNA for the CDR3: TGTGCCATTACCGACTCACTCTCCTACGAGCAGTACTTC. The chain couples TRBV6-5 to TRBJ2-7, with D hard to call. Per germline, CDR1 MNHEY and CDR2 SVGAGI. The CDR3 consists of 13 residues. Between the trimmed V and J ends, which lost 10 bases and 0 bases, there was a span of 13 bases.

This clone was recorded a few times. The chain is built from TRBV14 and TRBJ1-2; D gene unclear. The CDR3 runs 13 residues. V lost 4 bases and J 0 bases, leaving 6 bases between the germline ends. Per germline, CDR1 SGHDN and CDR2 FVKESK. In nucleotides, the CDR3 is TGTGCCAGCAGCCCCGGGACTAACTATGGCTACACCTTC. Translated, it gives CASSPGTNYGYTF.

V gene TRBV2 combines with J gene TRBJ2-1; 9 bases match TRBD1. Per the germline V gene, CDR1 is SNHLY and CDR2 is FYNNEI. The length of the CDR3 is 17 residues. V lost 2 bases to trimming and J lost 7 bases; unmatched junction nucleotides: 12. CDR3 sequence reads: CASSERGQGIGLNEQFF. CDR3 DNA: TGTGCCAGCAGTGAAAGGGGACAGGGTATAGGGTTGAATGAGCAGTTCTTC.

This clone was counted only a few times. CDR3 coding DNA: TGCAGCGCTTCGTCGTCGGGGGACCACAATGAGCAGTTCTTC. Encoded protein: CSASSSGDHNEQFF. This sequence joins TRBV29-1 and TRBJ2-1; TRBD2 might be the D (6 bases). The CDR3 loop spans 14 amino acids. V gave up 7 bases and J gave up 5 bases, with 18 bases separating them. Germline V gene lookup returns CDR1 SQVTM and CDR2 ANQGSEA.

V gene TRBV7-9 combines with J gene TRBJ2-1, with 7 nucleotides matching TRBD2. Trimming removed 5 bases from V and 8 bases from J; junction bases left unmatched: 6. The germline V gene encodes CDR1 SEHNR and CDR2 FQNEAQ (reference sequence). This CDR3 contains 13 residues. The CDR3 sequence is CASSLGTNDEQFF. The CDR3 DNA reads TGTGCCAGCAGCCTCGGGACTAACGATGAGCAGTTCTTC.

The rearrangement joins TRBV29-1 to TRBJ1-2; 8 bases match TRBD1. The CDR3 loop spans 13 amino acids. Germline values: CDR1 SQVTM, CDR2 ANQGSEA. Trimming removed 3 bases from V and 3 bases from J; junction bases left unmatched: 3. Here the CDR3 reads CSVDSDRDYGYTF. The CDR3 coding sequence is TGCAGCGTTGACTCGGACAGGGACTATGGCTACACCTTC. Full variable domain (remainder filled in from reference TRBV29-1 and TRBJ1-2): SAVISQKPSRDICQRGTSLTIQCQVDSQVTMMFWYRQQPGQSLTLIATANQGSEATYESGFVIDKFPISRPNLTFSTLTVSNMSPEDSSIYLCSVDSDRDYGYTFGSGTRLTVV.

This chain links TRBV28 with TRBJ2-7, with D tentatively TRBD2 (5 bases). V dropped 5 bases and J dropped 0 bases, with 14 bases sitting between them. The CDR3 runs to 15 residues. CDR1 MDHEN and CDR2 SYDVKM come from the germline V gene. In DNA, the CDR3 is TGTGCCAGCAGTCCACCTTGGAGGCCCTCCTACGAGCAGTACTTC. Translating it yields CASSPPWRPSYEQYF. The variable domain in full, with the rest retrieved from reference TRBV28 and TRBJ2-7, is DVKVTQSSRYLVKRTGEKVFLECVQDMDHENMFWYRQDPGLGLRLIYFSYDVKMKEKGDIPEGYSVSREKKERFSLILESASTNQTSMYLCASSPPWRPSYEQYFGPGTRLTVT.

CDR3 sequence (DNA): TGCAGTGTCCCTCGGGAGACCCAGTACTTC. Its translation is CSVPRETQYF. The genes are TRBV20-1 and TRBJ2-5; no clear D. Trimming took off 7 bases at V and 5 bases at J, with 8 bases between the two ends. The CDR3 has 10 amino acids. The germline CDR1 and CDR2 sequences are DFQATT and SNEGSKA (reference sequence).

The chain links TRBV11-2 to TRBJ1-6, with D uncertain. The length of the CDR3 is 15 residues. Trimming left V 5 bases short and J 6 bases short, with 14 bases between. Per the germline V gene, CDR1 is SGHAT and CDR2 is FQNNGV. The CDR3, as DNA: TGTGCCAGCAGCCCCCACCGGGATTTTAATTCACCCCTCCACTTT. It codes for CASSPHRDFNSPLHF.

The CDR3 DNA reads TGCAGCGTTGAATCTGGGCGCGGGAGGACTGGCTACGAGCAGTACTTC. Its protein is CSVESGRGRTGYEQYF. The rearrangement joins TRBV29-1 to TRBJ2-5; TRBD2 aligns across 8 bases. The J call could be wrong; TRBJ2-7 is a better fit for the DNA end. This CDR3 comprises 16 residues. Germline values: CDR1 SQVTM, CDR2 ANQGSEA.